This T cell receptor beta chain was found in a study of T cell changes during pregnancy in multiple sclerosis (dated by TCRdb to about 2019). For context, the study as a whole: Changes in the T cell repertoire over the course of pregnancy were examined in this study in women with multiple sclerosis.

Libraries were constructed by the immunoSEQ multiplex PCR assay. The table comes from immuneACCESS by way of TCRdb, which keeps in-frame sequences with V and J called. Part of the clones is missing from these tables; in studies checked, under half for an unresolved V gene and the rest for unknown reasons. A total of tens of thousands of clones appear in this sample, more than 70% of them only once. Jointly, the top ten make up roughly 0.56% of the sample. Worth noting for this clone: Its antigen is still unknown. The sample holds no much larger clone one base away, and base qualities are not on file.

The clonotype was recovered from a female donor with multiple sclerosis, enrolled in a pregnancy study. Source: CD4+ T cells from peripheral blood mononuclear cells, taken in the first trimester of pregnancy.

The base sequence is TGTGCCAGCAGCTTAGATGCGGCTAGCGGGACAATCTTCTTC. The encoded protein is CASSLDAASGTIFF. In this chain, TRBV11-3 is recombined with TRBJ2-1; the central 9 bases match TRBD2. Reading from cysteine to phenylalanine, the CDR3 counts 14 amino acids. CDR3 DNA only is kept here, 42 bases in frame from base 1. From the germline V gene, CDR1 is SGHNT and CDR2 is YENEEA. For this chain, trimming is 0 bases at the V end and 16 bases at the J end, and the number of junction bases without a gene match is 10.